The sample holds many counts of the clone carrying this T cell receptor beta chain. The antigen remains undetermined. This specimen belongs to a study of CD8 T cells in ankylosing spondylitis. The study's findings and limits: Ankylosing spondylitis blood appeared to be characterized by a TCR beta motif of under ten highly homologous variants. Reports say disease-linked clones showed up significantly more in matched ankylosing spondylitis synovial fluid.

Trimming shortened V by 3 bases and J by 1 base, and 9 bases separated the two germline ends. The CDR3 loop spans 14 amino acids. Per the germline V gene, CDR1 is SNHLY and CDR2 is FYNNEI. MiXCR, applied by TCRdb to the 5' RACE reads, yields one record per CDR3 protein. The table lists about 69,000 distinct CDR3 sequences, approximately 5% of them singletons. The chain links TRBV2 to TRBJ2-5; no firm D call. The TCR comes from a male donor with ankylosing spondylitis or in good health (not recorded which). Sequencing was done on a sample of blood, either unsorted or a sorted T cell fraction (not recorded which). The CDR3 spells CASSETNLQETQYF. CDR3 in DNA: TGTGCCAGCAGTGAGACAAACCTCCAAGAGACCCAGTACTTC. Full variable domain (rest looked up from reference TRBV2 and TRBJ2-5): EPEVTQTPSHQVTQMGQEVILRCVPISNHLYFYWYRQILGQKVEFLVSFYNNEISEKSEIFDDQFSVERPDGSNFTLKIRSTKLEDSAMYFCASSETNLQETQYFGPGTRLLVL.